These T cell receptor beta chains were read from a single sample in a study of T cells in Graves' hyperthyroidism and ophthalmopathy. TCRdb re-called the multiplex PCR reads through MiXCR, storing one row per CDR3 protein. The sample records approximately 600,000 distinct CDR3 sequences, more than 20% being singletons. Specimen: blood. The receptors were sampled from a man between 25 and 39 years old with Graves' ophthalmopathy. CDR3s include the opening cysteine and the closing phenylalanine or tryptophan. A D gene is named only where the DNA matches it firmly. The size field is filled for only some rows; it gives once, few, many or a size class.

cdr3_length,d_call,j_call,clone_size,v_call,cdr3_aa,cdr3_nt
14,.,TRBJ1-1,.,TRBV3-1,CASSQAGSNTEAFF,TGTGCCAGCAGCCAAGCGGGGTCGAACACTGAAGCTTTCTTT
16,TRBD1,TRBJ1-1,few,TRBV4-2,CASSQSEQGMNTEAFF,TGTGCCAGCAGCCAGAGCGAACAGGGGATGAACACTGAAGCTTTCTTT
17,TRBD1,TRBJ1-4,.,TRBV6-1,CATSPGTGVRTNEKLFF,TGTGCCACCTCCCCCGGGACAGGGGTCAGGACTAATGAAAAACTGTTTTTT
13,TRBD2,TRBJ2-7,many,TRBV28,CASRGLAAYEQYF,TGTGCCAGCAGGGGACTAGCGGCCTACGAGCAGTACTTC
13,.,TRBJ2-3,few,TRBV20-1,CSAMAGYTDTQYF,TGCAGTGCTATGGCAGGCTACACAGATACGCAGTATTTT
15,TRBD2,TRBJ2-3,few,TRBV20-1,CSAHVLREVPDTQYF,TGCAGTGCTCACGTCTTGCGGGAGGTCCCAGATACGCAGTATTTT
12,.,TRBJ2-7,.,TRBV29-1,CSVEDQAYEQYF,TGCAGCGTTGAAGATCAAGCCTACGAGCAGTACTTC
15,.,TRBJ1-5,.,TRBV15,CATSAGVISNQPQHF,TGTGCCACCAGCGCAGGGGTTATTAGCAATCAGCCCCAGCATTTT
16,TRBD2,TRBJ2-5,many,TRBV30,CAWSRGLAVPRETQYF,TGTGCCTGGAGTAGAGGGCTAGCGGTCCCTCGGGAGACCCAGTACTTC
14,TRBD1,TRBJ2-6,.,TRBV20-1,CSAMDRAGANVLTF,TGCAGTGCTATGGACAGGGCAGGGGCCAACGTCCTGACTTTC
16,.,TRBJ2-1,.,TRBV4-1,CASSQGTQRVVNEQFF,TGCGCCAGCAGCCAAGGAACACAGCGGGTTGTCAATGAGCAGTTCTTC
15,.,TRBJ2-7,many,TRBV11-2,CASSPAPDGTYEQYF,TGTGCCAGCAGCCCCGCCCCCGACGGAACCTACGAGCAGTACTTC
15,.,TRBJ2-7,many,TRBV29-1,CSVEGRGVDSYEQYF,TGCAGCGTTGAAGGGAGAGGAGTAGACTCCTACGAGCAGTACTTC
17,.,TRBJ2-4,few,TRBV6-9,CASSSTLSGVTKNIQYF,TGTGCCAGCAGTTCTACTCTAAGCGGAGTAACTAAAAACATTCAGTACTTC
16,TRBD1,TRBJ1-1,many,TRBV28,CASSLRSGTGNTEAFF,TGTGCCAGCAGTTTACGCTCGGGGACAGGGAACACTGAAGCTTTCTTT
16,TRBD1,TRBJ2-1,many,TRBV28,CASSPITGGRYNEQFF,TGTGCCAGCAGTCCTATTACAGGGGGAAGGTACAATGAGCAGTTCTTC
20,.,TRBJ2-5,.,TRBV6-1,CASSEVTFVVGVGKQETQYF,TGTGCCAGCAGTGAAGTAACCTTCGTAGTGGGGGTCGGGAAACAAGAGACCCAGTACTTC
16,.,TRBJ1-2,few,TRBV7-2,CASSLAPEGGKNGYTF,TGTGCCAGCAGCTTAGCGCCGGAGGGGGGGAAGAATGGCTACACCTTC
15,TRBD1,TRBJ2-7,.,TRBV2,CASRTGGQGAYEQYF,TGTGCCAGCAGGACCGGTGGACAGGGGGCCTACGAGCAGTACTTC
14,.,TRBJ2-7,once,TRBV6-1,CASSGLRGSYEQYF,TGTGCCAGCAGTGGATTACGGGGGTCCTACGAGCAGTACTTC
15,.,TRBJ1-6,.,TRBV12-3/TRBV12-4,CASTPAGVPNSPLHF,TGTGCCAGCACCCCAGCGGGGGTTCCAAATTCACCCCTCCACTTT
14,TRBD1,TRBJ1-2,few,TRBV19,CASNPGTGNKDYTF,TGTGCCAGTAATCCCGGGACAGGGAATAAGGACTACACCTTC
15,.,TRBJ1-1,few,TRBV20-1,CSARASGRENTEAFF,TGCAGTGCTAGGGCTAGCGGACGGGAGAACACTGAAGCTTTCTTT
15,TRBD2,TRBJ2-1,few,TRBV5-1,CASSLEDGRATEQFF,TGCGCCAGCAGCTTGGAGGACGGGAGGGCGACTGAGCAGTTCTTC
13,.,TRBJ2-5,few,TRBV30,CAWSVRGRETQYF,TGTGCCTGGAGTGTACGGGGGAGGGAGACCCAGTACTTC
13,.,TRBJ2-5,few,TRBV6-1,CASSRVLTETQYF,TGTGCCAGCAGTCGAGTGCTTACAGAGACCCAGTACTTC
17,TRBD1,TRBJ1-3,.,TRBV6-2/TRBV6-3,CASKKLLQGAGGNTIYF,TGTGCCAGCAAAAAACTCCTTCAGGGGGCTGGAGGAAACACCATATATTTT
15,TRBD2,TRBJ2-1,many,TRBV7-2,CASSKEGGPYNEQFF,TGTGCCAGCAGCAAAGAGGGAGGGCCCTACAATGAGCAGTTCTTC
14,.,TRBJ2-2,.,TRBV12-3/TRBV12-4,CASSLARGFGELFF,TGTGCCAGCAGTTTAGCGAGGGGCTTCGGGGAGCTGTTTTTT
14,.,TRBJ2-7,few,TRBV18,CASSPEKWDYEQYF,TGTGCCAGCTCACCAGAAAAATGGGACTACGAGCAGTACTTC
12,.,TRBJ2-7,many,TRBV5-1,CASSVGAYEQYF,TGCGCCAGCAGCGTGGGTGCCTACGAGCAGTACTTC
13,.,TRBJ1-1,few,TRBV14,CASSQLQNTEAFF,TGTGCCAGCAGCCAACTACAGAACACTGAAGCTTTCTTT
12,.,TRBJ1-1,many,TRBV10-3,CASREVVTEAFF,TGTGCCTCCCGGGAAGTGGTCACTGAAGCTTTCTTT
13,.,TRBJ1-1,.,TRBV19,CASTLQEGTEAFF,TGTGCCAGTACCCTACAGGAGGGCACTGAAGCTTTCTTT
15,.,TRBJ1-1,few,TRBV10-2,CASSESIGLNTEAFF,TGCGCCAGCAGTGAGTCGATCGGGTTGAACACTGAAGCTTTCTTT
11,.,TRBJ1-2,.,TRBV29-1,CSVAHGTGYTF,TGCAGCGTGGCCCATGGGACCGGCTACACCTTC
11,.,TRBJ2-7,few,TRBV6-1,CASSLVWEQYF,TGTGCCAGCAGCCTAGTATGGGAGCAGTACTTC
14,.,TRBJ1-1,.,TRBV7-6,CASSLGDVDTEAFF,TGTGCCAGCAGCTTAGGCGACGTGGACACTGAAGCTTTCTTT
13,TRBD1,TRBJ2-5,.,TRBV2,CASRRGQGFTQYF,TGTGCCAGCAGACGTGGACAGGGGTTTACCCAGTACTTC
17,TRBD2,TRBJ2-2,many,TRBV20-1,CSARPRTSGSSTGELFF,TGCAGTGCTAGACCCCGGACTAGCGGGAGTTCGACCGGGGAGCTGTTTTTT
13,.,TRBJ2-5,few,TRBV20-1,CSAYRLAGETQYF,TGCAGTGCCTACCGACTTGCAGGGGAGACCCAGTACTTC
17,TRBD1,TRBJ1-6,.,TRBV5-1,CASSFGTGGSGNSPLHF,TGCGCCAGCAGCTTCGGGACAGGGGGCTCGGGTAATTCACCCCTCCACTTT